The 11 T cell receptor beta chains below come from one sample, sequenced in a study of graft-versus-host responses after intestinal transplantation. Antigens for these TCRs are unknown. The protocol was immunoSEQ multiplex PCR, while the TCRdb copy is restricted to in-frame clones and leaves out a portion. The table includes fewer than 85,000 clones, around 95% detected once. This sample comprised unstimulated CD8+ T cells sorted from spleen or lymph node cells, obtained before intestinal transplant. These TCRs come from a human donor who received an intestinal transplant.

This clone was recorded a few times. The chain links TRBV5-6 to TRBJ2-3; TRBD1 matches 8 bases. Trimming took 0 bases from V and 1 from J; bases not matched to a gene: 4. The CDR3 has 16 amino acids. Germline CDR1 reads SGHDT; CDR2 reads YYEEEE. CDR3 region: CASSLGTGIGTDTQYF. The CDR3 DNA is TGTGCCAGCAGCTTGGGGACAGGGATTGGCACAGATACGCAGTATTTT.

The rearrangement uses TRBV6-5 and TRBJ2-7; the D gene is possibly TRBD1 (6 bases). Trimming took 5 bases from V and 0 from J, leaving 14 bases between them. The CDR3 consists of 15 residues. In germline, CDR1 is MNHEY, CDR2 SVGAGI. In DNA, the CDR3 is TGTGCCAGCAGTGGTGGGACAACCAGCTCCTACGAGCAGTACTTC. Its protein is CASSGGTTSSYEQYF.

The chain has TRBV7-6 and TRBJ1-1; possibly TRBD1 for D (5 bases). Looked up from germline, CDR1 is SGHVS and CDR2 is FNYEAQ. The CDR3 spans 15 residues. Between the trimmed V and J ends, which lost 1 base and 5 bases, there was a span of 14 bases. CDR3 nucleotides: TGTGCCAGCAGCTTAGATCCAGGGATTGGGACTGAAGCTTTCTTT. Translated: CASSLDPGIGTEAFF.

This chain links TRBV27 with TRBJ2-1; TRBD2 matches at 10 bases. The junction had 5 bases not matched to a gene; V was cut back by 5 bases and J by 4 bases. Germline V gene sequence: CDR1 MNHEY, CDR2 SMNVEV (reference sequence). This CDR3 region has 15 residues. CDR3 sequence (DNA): TGTGCCAGCAGTCCCACTAGCGGGATATACAATGAGCAGTTCTTC. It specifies CASSPTSGIYNEQFF.

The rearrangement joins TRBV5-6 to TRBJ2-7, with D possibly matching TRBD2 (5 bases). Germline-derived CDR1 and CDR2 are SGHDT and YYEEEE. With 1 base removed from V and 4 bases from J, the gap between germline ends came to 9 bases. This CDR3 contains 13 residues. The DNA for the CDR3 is TGTGCCAGCAGCTTGTTGTCGGGGTACGAGCAGTACTTC. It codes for CASSLLSGYEQYF.

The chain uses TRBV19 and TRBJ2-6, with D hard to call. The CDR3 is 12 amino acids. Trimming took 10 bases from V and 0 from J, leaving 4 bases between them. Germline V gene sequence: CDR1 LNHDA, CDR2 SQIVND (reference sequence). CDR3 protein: CATVSGANVLTF. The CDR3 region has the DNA TGTGCCACCGTCTCTGGGGCCAACGTCCTGACTTTC. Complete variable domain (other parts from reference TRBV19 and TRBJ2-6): DGGITQSPKYLFRKEGQNVTLSCEQNLNHDAMYWYRQDPGQGLRLIYYSQIVNDFQKGDIAEGYSVSREKKESFPLTVTSAQKNPTAFYLCATVSGANVLTFGAGSRLTVL.

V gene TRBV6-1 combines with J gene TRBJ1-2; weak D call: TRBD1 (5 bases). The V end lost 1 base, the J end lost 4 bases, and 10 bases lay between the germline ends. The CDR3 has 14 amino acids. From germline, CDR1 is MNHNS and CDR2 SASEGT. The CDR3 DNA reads TGTGCCAGCAGTGAAGGGGACCTCATCTATGGCTACACCTTC. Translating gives CASSEGDLIYGYTF.

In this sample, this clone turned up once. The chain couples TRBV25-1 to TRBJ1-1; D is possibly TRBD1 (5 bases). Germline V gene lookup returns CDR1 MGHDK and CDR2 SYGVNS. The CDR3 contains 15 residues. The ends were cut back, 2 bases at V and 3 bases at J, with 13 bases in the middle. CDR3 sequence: CASSEERGRDTEAFF. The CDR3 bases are TGTGCCAGCAGTGAAGAGCGGGGGAGGGACACTGAAGCTTTCTTT.

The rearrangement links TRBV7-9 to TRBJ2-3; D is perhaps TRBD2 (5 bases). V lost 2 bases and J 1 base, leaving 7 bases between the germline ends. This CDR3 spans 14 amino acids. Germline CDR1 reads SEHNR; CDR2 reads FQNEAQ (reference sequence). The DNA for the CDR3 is TGTGCCAGCAGCTTACTAGCAGGCACAGATACGCAGTATTTT. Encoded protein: CASSLLAGTDTQYF.

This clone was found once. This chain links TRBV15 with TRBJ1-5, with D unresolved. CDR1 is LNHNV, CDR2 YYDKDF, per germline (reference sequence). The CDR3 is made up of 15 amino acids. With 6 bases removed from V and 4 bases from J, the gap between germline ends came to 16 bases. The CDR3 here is CATRGSDGRNQPQHF. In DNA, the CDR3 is TGTGCCACCAGGGGGTCGGATGGACGAAATCAGCCCCAGCATTTT. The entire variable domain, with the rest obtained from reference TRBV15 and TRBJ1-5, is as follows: DAMVIQNPRYQVTQFGKPVTLSCSQTLNHNVMYWYQQKSSQAPKLLFHYYDKDFNNEADTPDNFQSRRPNTSFCFLDIRSPGLGDTAMYLCATRGSDGRNQPQHFGDGTRLSIL.

CDR3 residues: CAISDPGTSGEKTYNEQFF. The CDR3 DNA is TGTGCCATCAGTGACCCCGGGACTAGCGGTGAAAAGACCTACAATGAGCAGTTCTTC. The chain employs TRBV10-3 and TRBJ2-1; 11 nucleotides match TRBD2. This CDR3 has 19 residues. CDR1 and CDR2 (germline): ENHRY, SYGVKD. J was trimmed by 2 bases and V by 3 bases; bases with no gene match: 12.